This T cell receptor (beta chain) originates from a study of vaccination effects on CD4 cells after COVID-19. Study details: After the second dose, samples were taken at median day 72. Study results and limitations: Clones induced by infection and by vaccine showed marked clonal contraction late after vaccination.

This CDR3 is 18 amino acids long. In germline, CDR1 is KGHDR, CDR2 SFDVKD. The V gene end was trimmed by 1 base and the J gene end by 2 bases; junction bases not matched to a gene: 8. Sequenced by immunoSEQ multiplex PCR; TCRdb stores in-frame clones only, minus some. The table lists around 67,000 clones, over 70% of them singletons. In the case of this clone: Its target is unknown.

Antigen-specific CD4+ T cells were first expanded with viral peptide pools by the ViraFEST assay and only then sequenced. Isolation of CD4+ T cells took place after about ten days of culture. Vaccine administered to participants consisted of two doses of either BNT162b2 or mRNA-1273. Days 3 and 7 saw half the medium replaced with IL-2 medium. The receptor's source is a human donor who received a COVID-19 vaccine. The sample here was CD4+ T cells from PBMCs cultured with HCoV-229E spike peptides, taken after COVID-19 vaccination. The chain combines TRBV24-1 with TRBJ2-3; 10 bases fit TRBD2. CDR3 coding DNA: TGTGCCACCAGTGATTTCCCCAGGACTAGCGGTCTCACAGATACGCAGTATTTT. Residues: CATSDFPRTSGLTDTQYF.